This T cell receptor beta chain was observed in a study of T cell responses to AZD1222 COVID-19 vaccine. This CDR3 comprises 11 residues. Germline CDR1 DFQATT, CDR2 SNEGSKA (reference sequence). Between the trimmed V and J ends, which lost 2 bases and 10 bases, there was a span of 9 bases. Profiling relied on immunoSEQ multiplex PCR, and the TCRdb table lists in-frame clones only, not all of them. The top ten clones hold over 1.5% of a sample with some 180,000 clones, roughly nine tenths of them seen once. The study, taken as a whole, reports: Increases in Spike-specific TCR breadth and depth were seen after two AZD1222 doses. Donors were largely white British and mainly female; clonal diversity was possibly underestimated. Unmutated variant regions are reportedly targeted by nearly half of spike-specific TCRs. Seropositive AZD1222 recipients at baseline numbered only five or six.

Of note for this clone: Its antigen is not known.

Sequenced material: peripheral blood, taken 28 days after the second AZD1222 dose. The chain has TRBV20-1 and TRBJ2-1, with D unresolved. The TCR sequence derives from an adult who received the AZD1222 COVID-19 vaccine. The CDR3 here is CSARIRVEQFF. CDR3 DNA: TGCAGTGCTAGAATCCGGGTCGAGCAGTTCTTC.